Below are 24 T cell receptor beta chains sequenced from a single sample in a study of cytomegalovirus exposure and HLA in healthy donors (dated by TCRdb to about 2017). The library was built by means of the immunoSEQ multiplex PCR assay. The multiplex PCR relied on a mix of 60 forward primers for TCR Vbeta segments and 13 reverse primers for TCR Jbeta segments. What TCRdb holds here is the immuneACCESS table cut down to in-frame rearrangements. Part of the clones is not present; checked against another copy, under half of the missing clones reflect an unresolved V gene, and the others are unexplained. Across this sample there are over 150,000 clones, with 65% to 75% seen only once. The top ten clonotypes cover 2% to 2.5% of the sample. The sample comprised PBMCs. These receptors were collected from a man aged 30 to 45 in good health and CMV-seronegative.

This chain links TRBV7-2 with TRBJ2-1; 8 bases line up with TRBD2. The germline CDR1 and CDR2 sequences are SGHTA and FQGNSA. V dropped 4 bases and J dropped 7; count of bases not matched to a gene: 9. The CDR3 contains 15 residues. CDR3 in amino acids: CASSSPLAGMNEQFF. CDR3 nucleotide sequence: TGTGCCAGCAGCTCACCCTTAGCGGGGATGAATGAGCAGTTCTTC.

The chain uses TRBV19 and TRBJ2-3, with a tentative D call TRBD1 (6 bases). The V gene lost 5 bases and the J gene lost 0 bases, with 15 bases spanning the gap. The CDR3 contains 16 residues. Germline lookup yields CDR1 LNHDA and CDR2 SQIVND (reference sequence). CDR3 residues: CASSSWGRGSTDTQYF. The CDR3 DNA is TGTGCCAGTAGTTCCTGGGGAAGGGGGAGCACAGATACGCAGTATTTT. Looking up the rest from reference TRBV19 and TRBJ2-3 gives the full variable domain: DGGITQSPKYLFRKEGQNVTLSCEQNLNHDAMYWYRQDPGQGLRLIYYSQIVNDFQKGDIAEGYSVSREKKESFPLTVTSAQKNPTAFYLCASSSWGRGSTDTQYFGPGTRLTVL.

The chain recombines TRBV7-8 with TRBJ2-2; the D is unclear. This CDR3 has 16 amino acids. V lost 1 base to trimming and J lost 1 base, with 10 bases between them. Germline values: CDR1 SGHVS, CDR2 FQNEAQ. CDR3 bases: TGTGCCAGCAGCTTAGAGTTGGCAGTGAACACCGGGGAGCTGTTTTTT. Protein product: CASSLELAVNTGELFF.

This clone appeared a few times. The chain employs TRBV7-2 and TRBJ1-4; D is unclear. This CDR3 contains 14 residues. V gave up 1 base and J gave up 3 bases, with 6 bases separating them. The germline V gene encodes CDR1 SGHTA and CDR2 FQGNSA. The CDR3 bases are TGTGCCAGCAGCTTAGTGGCTTCTAATGAAAAACTGTTTTTT. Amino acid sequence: CASSLVASNEKLFF. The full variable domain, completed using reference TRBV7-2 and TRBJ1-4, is GAGVSQSPSNKVTEKGKDVELRCDPISGHTALYWYRQSLGQGLEFLIYFQGNSAPDKSGLPSDRFSAERTGGSVSTLTIQRTQQEDSAVYLCASSLVASNEKLFFGSGTQLSVL.

CDR3 sequence (DNA): TGTGCCAGCAGTAAAACCGGGACAGGCTACAATGAGCAGTTCTTC. Amino acid sequence: CASSKTGTGYNEQFF. The rearrangement links TRBV2 to TRBJ2-1, with TRBD1 identical over 8 bases. Germline V lookup: CDR1 SNHLY, CDR2 FYNNEI. V shed 5 bases, J shed 3 bases, and the junction held 6 bases outside the gene matches. This CDR3 comprises 15 residues.

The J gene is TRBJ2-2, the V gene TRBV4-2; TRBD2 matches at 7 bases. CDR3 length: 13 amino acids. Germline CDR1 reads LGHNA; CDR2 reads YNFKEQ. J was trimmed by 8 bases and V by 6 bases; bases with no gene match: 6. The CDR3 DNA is TGTGCCAGCAGTCCCGGGGGGTCTGGGGAGCTGTTTTTT. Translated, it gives CASSPGGSGELFF.

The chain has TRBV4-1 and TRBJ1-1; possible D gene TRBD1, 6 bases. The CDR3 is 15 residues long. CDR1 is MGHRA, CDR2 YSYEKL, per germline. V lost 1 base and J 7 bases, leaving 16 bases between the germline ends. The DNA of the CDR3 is TGCGCCAGCAGCCAAGTATTCGGGACATCAGTTGAAGCTTTCTTT. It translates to CASSQVFGTSVEAFF.

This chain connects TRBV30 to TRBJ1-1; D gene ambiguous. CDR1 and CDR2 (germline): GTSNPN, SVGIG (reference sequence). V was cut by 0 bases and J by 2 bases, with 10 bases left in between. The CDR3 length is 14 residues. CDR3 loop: CAWSVSSTNTEAFF. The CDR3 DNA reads TGTGCCTGGAGTGTTAGCAGTACAAACACTGAAGCTTTCTTT. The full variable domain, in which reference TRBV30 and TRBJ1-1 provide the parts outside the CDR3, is SQTIHQWPATLVQPVGSPLSLECTVEGTSNPNLYWYRQAAGRGLQLLFYSVGIGQISSEVPQNLSASRPQDRQFILSSKKLLLSDSGFYLCAWSVSSTNTEAFFGQGTRLTVV.

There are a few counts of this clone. The DNA of the CDR3 is TGTGCCAGCAGCTTAAGGGAGAGTAATTCACCCCTCCACTTT. Protein product: CASSLRESNSPLHF. The chain uses TRBV7-6 and TRBJ1-6; no firm D call. From germline, CDR1 is SGHVS and CDR2 FNYEAQ. This CDR3 comprises 14 residues. Trimming removed 2 bases from V and 6 bases from J, with 8 bases in between.

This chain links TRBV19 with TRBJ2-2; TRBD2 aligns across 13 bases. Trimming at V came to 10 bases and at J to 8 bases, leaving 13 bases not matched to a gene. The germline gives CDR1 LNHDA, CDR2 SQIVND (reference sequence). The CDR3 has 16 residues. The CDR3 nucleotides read TGTGCCATCAGCCGCCAGGGACTAGCGGGGACGGGGGAGCTGTTTTTT. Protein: CAISRQGLAGTGELFF.

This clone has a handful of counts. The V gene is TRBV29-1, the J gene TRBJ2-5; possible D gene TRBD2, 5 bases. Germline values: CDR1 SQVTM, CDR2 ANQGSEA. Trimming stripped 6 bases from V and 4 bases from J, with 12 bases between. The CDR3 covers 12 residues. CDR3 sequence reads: CSVPPRGETQYF. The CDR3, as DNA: TGCAGCGTACCTCCCCGGGGAGAGACCCAGTACTTC.

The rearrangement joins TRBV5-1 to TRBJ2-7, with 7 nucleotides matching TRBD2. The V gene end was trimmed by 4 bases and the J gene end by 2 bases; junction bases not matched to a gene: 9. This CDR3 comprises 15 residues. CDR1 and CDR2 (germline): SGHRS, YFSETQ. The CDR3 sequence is CASSGAYREAYEQYF. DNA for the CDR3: TGCGCCAGCAGCGGAGCTTATCGGGAGGCCTACGAGCAGTACTTC.

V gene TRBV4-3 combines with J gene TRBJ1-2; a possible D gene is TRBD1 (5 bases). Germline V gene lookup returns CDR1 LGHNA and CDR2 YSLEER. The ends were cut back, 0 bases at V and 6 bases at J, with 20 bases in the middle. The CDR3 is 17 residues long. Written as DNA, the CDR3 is TGCGCCAGCAGCCAAGATGTTAACAGTAGGGCAGGGAATGGCTACACCTTC. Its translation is CASSQDVNSRAGNGYTF.

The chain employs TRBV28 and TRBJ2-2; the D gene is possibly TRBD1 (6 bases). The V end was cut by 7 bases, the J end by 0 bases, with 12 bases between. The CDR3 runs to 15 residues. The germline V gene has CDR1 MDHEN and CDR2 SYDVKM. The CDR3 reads CASTQDRSNTGELFF. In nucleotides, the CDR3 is TGTGCCAGCACCCAAGACAGGTCGAACACCGGGGAGCTGTTTTTT.

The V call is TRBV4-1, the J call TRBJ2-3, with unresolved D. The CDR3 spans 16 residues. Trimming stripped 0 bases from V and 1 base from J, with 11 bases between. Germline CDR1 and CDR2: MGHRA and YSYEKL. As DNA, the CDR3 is TGCGCCAGCAGCCAAGATTCGGCGCAGGGCACAGATACGCAGTATTTT. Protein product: CASSQDSAQGTDTQYF.

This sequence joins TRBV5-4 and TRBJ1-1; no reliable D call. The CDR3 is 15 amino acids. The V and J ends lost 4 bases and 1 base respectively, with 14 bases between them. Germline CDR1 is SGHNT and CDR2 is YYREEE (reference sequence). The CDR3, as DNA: TGTGCCAGCAGCCGTACGGGGTTAGGGAACACTGAAGCTTTCTTT. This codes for CASSRTGLGNTEAFF.

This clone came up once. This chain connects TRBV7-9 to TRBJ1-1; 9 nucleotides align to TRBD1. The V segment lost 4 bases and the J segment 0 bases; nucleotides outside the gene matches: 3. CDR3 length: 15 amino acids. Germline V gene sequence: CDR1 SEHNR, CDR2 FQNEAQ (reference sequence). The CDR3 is CASSWTGEMNTEAFF. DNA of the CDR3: TGTGCCAGCAGCTGGACAGGGGAAATGAACACTGAAGCTTTCTTT.

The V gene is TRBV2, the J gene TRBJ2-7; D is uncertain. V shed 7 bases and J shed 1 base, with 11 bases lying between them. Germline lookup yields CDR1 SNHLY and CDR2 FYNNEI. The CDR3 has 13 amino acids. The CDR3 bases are TGTGCCAGCAAGTACAGTTCTTCCTACGAGCAGTACTTC. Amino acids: CASKYSSSYEQYF.

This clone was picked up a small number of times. CDR3 loop: CASSTWSGQGLYEQYF. The CDR3 DNA reads as TGTGCCAGCAGCACCTGGTCAGGACAGGGATTGTACGAGCAGTACTTC. This sequence joins TRBV7-9 and TRBJ2-7, with 8 bases lining up with TRBD1. The V and J ends lost 5 bases and 4 bases, in that order; junction bases with no gene match: 13. This CDR3 is 16 amino acids long. In germline, CDR1 is SEHNR, CDR2 FQNEAQ (reference sequence).

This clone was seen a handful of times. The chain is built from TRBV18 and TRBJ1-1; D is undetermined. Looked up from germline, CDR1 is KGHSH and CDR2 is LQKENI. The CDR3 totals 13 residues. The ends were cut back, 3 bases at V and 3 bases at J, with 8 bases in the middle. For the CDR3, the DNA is TGTGCCAGCTCACCGGGCGTAGACACTGAAGCTTTCTTT. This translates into CASSPGVDTEAFF. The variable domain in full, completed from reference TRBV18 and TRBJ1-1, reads NAGVMQNPRHLVRRRGQEARLRCSPMKGHSHVYWYRQLPEEGLKFMVYLQKENIIDESGMPKERFSAEFPKEGPSILRIQQVVRGDSAAYFCASSPGVDTEAFFGQGTRLTVV.

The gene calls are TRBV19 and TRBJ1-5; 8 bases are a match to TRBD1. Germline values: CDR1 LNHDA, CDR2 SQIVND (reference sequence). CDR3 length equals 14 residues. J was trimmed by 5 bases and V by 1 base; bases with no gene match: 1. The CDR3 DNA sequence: TGTGCCAGTAGTATAGCAGGGGGCTATCAGCCCCAGCATTTT. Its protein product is CASSIAGGYQPQHF.

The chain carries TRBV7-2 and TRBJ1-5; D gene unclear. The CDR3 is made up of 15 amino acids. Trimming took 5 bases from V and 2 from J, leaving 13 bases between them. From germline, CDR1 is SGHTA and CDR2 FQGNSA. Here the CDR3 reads CASSPMAGGNQPQHF. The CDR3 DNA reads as TGTGCCAGCAGCCCAATGGCGGGTGGCAATCAGCCCCAGCATTTT.

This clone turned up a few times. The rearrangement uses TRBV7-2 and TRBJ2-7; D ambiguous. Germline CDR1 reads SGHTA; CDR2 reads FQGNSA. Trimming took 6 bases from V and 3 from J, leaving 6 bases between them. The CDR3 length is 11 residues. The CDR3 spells CASRQYYEQYF. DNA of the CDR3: TGTGCCAGCAGACAGTACTACGAGCAGTACTTC.

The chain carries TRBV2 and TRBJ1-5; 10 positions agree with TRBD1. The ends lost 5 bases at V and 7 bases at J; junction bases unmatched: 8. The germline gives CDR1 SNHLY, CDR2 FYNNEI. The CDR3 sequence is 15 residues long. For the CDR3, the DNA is TGTGCCAGCAGTAATAGACAGGGGGCCGTCCAGCCCCAGCATTTT. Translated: CASSNRQGAVQPQHF.